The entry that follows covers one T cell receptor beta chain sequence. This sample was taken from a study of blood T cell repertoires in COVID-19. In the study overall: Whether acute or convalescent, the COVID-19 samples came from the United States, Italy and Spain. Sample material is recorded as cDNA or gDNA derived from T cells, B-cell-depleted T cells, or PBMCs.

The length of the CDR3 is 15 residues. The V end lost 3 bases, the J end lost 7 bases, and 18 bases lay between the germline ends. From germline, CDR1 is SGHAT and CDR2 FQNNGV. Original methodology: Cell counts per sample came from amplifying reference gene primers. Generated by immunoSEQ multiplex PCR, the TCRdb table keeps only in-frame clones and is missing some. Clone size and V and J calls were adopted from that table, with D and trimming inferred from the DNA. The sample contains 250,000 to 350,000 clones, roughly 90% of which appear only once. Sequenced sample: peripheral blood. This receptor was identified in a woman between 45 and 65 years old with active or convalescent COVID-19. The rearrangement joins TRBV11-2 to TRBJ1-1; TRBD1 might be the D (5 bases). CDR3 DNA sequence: TGTGCCAGCAGCTTCCCTTCAGGGCCGAAAGATGAAGCTTTCTTT. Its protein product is CASSFPSGPKDEAFF.